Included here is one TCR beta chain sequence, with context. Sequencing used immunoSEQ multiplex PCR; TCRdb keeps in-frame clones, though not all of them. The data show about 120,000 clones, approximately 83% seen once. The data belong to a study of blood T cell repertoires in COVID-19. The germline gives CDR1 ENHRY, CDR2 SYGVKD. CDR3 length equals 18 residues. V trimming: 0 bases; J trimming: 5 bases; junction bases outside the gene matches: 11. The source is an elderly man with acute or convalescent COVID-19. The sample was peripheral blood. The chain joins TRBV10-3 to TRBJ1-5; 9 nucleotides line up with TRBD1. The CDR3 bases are TGTGCCATCAGTGAGTCGGAGGCGGGGACAGGGTTCGATCAGCCCCAGCATTTT. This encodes CAISESEAGTGFDQPQHF.